This entry lists 32 T cell receptor beta chains sequenced from one sample in a study of T cell responses to AZD1222 COVID-19 vaccine. Libraries were prepared by immunoSEQ multiplex PCR; TCRdb keeps only in-frame clonotypes and omits some of them. The sample includes about 170,000 clones, around nine tenths of them seen just once. Source: peripheral blood, taken on day 0 of AZD1222 vaccination. The receptors here all came from an adult in good health.

The gene calls are TRBV5-4 and TRBJ2-7; no clear D gene. Germline-derived CDR1 and CDR2 are SGHNT and YYREEE (reference sequence). Trimming shortened V by 3 bases and J by 5 bases, and 15 bases separated the two germline ends. CDR3 length: 14 amino acids. This chain's CDR3 is CASSSGLMEHEQYF. CDR3 nucleotide sequence: TGTGCCAGCAGCTCAGGTCTAATGGAACACGAGCAGTACTTC. The complete variable domain, with remaining parts taken from reference TRBV5-4 and TRBJ2-7, reads ETGVTQSPTHLIKTRGQQVTLRCSSQSGHNTVSWYQQALGQGPQFIFQYYREEENGRGNFPPRFSGLQFPNYSSELNVNALELDDSALYLCASSSGLMEHEQYFGPGTRLTVT.

The V gene is TRBV27, the J gene TRBJ1-1, with 7 bases that match TRBD1. The CDR3 extends over 14 amino acids. V lost 4 bases to trimming and J lost 1 base; unmatched junction nucleotides: 3. The germline V gene encodes CDR1 MNHEY and CDR2 SMNVEV (reference sequence). CDR3 protein: CASSWAGGNTEAFF. The CDR3 DNA sequence: TGTGCCAGCAGTTGGGCAGGGGGGAACACTGAAGCTTTCTTT.

V is TRBV2 and J is TRBJ2-7; 8 bases fit TRBD1. Per germline, CDR1 SNHLY and CDR2 FYNNEI. V dropped 4 bases and J dropped 5; count of bases not matched to a gene: 4. This CDR3 comprises 13 residues. This CDR3 is CASSGTGQNEQYF. CDR3 DNA sequence: TGTGCCAGCAGTGGGACAGGGCAAAACGAGCAGTACTTC.

This chain joins TRBV6-2 or TRBV6-3 and TRBJ1-1; D is ambiguous. The CDR3 is made up of 14 amino acids. Germline CDR1 is MNHEY and CDR2 is SVGEGT. V gave up 2 bases and J gave up 1 base, with 8 bases separating them. In DNA, the CDR3 is TGTGCCAGCAGTTACAAGTACAGGAACACTGAAGCTTTCTTT. Its translation is CASSYKYRNTEAFF.

About this clone itself: In the same sample, other DNA sequences code for this CDR3. The chain has TRBV7-9 and TRBJ1-2; D not resolved. The CDR3 spans 13 residues. V was trimmed by 2 bases and J by 2 bases, leaving 6 bases between them. CDR1 and CDR2 from the germline V gene are SEHNR and FQNEAQ (reference sequence). CDR3 nucleotide sequence: TGTGCCAGCAGCTTAAGAGAAAACTATGGCTACACCTTC. Protein sequence: CASSLRENYGYTF.

The chain joins TRBV6-2 or TRBV6-3 to TRBJ2-1, with D tentatively TRBD2 (6 bases). V dropped 2 bases and J dropped 8 bases, with 7 bases sitting between them. The V gene's germline CDR1 is MNHEY and CDR2 SVGEGT. CDR3 length equals 12 residues. The CDR3 bases are TGTGCCAGCAGTTACGGAGGGTATGAGCAGTTCTTC. Translating it yields CASSYGGYEQFF.

CDR3 DNA: TGCGCCAGCAGCCCAGACAGCCACTATGGCTACACCTTC. This sequence encodes CASSPDSHYGYTF. The J gene is TRBJ1-2, the V gene TRBV5-1; tentative D call: TRBD1 (5 bases). With 4 bases removed from V and 3 bases from J, the gap between germline ends came to 10 bases. The CDR3 length is 13 residues. Germline lookup yields CDR1 SGHRS and CDR2 YFSETQ.

The V gene is TRBV5-1, the J gene TRBJ1-3; no reliable D call. Germline V lookup: CDR1 SGHRS, CDR2 YFSETQ. The CDR3 length is 16 residues. The V and J ends lost 0 bases and 0 bases respectively, with 10 bases between them. In nucleotides, the CDR3 is TGCGCCAGCAGCTTGGATGGGATAACCTCTGGAAACACCATATATTTT. Its protein product is CASSLDGITSGNTIYF.

The gene calls are TRBV3-1 (or the pseudogene TRBV3-2) and TRBJ1-1; the match to TRBD1 covers 8 bases. J lost 1 base, V lost 4 bases, and 2 bases had no gene match. The CDR3 runs 14 residues. CDR1 LGHDT and CDR2 YNNKEL come from the germline V gene (reference sequence). Here the CDR3 DNA reads TGTGCCAGCAGCCCAGACAGGGGGAACACTGAAGCTTTCTTT. Protein: CASSPDRGNTEAFF.

The rearrangement uses TRBV19 and TRBJ1-2; 7 bases agree with TRBD1. Germline V CDR1 and CDR2: LNHDA, SQIVND (reference sequence). The J segment lost 2 bases and the V segment lost 6 bases, leaving 3 bases of the junction unmatched. The CDR3 covers 13 residues. CDR3 protein: CASSSTGNYGYTF. The CDR3 nucleotides are TGTGCCAGTAGCTCGACAGGGAACTATGGCTACACCTTC.

The V call is TRBV2, the J call TRBJ1-5; 7 positions agree with TRBD1. V lost 6 bases and J lost 9; bases outside the gene matches: 11. CDR1 and CDR2 (germline): SNHLY, FYNNEI. This CDR3 is 14 amino acids long. The CDR3 DNA is TGTGCCAGCAGGATGACAGGGTGGGATCGGCCCCAGCATTTT. Translated, it gives CASRMTGWDRPQHF. Supplemented by reference TRBV2 and TRBJ1-5, the full variable domain reads EPEVTQTPSHQVTQMGQEVILRCVPISNHLYFYWYRQILGQKVEFLVSFYNNEISEKSEIFDDQFSVERPDGSNFTLKIRSTKLEDSAMYFCASRMTGWDRPQHFGDGTRLSIL.

This clone occurred once. J is TRBJ2-2 and V is TRBV7-2, with 12 bases fitting TRBD2. The V gene's germline CDR1 is SGHTA and CDR2 FQGNSA. This CDR3 comprises 16 residues. Trimming cost V 4 bases and J 7 bases; bases outside gene matches: 7. CDR3 nucleotide sequence: TGTGCCAGCAGCTCACCTAGCGGGGGGGTCAACGGGGAGCTGTTTTTT. It is translated as CASSSPSGGVNGELFF. Drawing the rest from reference TRBV7-2 and TRBJ2-2, the complete variable domain is GAGVSQSPSNKVTEKGKDVELRCDPISGHTALYWYRQSLGQGLEFLIYFQGNSAPDKSGLPSDRFSAERTGGSVSTLTIQRTQQEDSAVYLCASSSPSGGVNGELFFGEGSRLTVL.

The CDR3 nucleotides are TGTGCCAGCAGCCCCCTTATATCAAGTCAGCCCCAGCATTTT. Its translation is CASSPLISSQPQHF. J is TRBJ1-5 and V is TRBV2; D ambiguous. Germline V gives CDR1 SNHLY, CDR2 FYNNEI. The ends were cut back, 6 bases at V and 6 bases at J, with 15 bases in the middle. The CDR3 is 14 amino acids.

The table lists this clone with a count of one. The genes are TRBV3-1 (or the pseudogene TRBV3-2) and TRBJ2-2; D is perhaps TRBD1 (6 bases). Germline CDR1 reads LGHDT; CDR2 reads YNNKEL (reference sequence). V dropped 4 bases and J dropped 5 bases, with 8 bases sitting between them. CDR3 size: 13 residues. CDR3 in DNA: TGTGCCAGCAGCCCTAGGGGGACCGGGGAGCTGTTTTTT. Amino acids: CASSPRGTGELFF.

The chain is built from TRBV5-6 and TRBJ2-7, with D possibly being TRBD2 (6 bases). Trimming stripped 0 bases from V and 0 bases from J, with 7 bases between. The germline V gene encodes CDR1 SGHDT and CDR2 YYEEEE. The CDR3 is made up of 14 amino acids. This chain's CDR3 is CASSLAGGSYEQYF. The CDR3 coding sequence is TGTGCCAGCAGCTTGGCCGGGGGCTCCTACGAGCAGTACTTC.

V usage is TRBV7-8 and J usage is TRBJ1-2, with D perhaps matching TRBD1 (6 bases). Trimming shortened V by 0 bases and J by 2 bases, and 13 bases separated the two germline ends. The germline CDR1 and CDR2 sequences are SGHVS and FQNEAQ. The CDR3 is 16 residues long. CDR3 DNA: TGTGCCAGCAGCTTAGCGAGGGGGAGGGCCAACTATGGCTACACCTTC. Amino acid sequence: CASSLARGRANYGYTF.

This chain links TRBV19 with TRBJ2-1, with a weak D call TRBD1 (6 bases). Germline-derived CDR1 and CDR2 are LNHDA and SQIVND (reference sequence). Trimming took 6 bases from V and 6 from J, leaving 15 bases between them. The CDR3 length is 14 residues. The CDR3 sequence: CASSQQGLGNEQFF. In DNA form, the CDR3 reads TGTGCCAGTAGCCAACAGGGTTTGGGCAATGAGCAGTTCTTC.

The chain joins TRBV7-2 to TRBJ1-6; D possibly corresponds to TRBD1 (5 bases). Between the trimmed V and J ends, which lost 1 base and 9 bases, there was a span of 13 bases. Germline V gene lookup returns CDR1 SGHTA and CDR2 FQGNSA. The CDR3 loop spans 15 amino acids. The DNA of the CDR3 is TGTGCCAGCAGCTTAGACGGGGCCGGTGTTTCACCCCTCCACTTT. This translates into CASSLDGAGVSPLHF.

The chain carries TRBV30 and TRBJ1-1; D is uncertain. Per germline, CDR1 GTSNPN and CDR2 SVGIG (reference sequence). Trimming took off 1 base at V and 11 bases at J, with 11 bases between the two ends. CDR3 length equals 11 residues. DNA of the CDR3: TGTGCCTGGAGTGGAGGTCGAGCGGCTTTCTTT. This translates into CAWSGGRAAFF.

This chain links TRBV5-5 with TRBJ1-2; D unresolved. The V end was cut by 1 base, the J end by 2 bases, with 12 bases between. Germline assignment: CDR1 SGHKS and CDR2 YYEKEE (reference sequence). CDR3 length: 15 residues. CDR3 coding DNA: TGTGCCAGCAGCTTGAGCAGTGTAGCAAACTATGGCTACACCTTC. Translating gives CASSLSSVANYGYTF.

V gene TRBV14 combines with J gene TRBJ2-1; D uncertain. The V and J ends lost 0 bases and 5 bases respectively, with 8 bases between them. Germline loops: CDR1 SGHDN, CDR2 FVKESK. The CDR3 has 14 residues. DNA for the CDR3: TGTGCCAGCAGCCAAGATGGGTGGGACAATGAGCAGTTCTTC. Residues: CASSQDGWDNEQFF.

The V and J genes are TRBV27 and TRBJ2-1; TRBD2 agrees at 10 bases. CDR1 is MNHEY, CDR2 SMNVEV, per germline (reference sequence). V shed 6 bases, J shed 6 bases, and the junction held 11 bases outside the gene matches. The CDR3 spans 16 residues. The CDR3 DNA is TGTGCCAGCAGCTCAGGGATAGCGGGAGGTGGCAATGAGCAGTTCTTC. Translation gives CASSSGIAGGGNEQFF.

This clone was detected a few times. The chain carries TRBV7-9 and TRBJ1-6; no clear D. Germline values: CDR1 SEHNR, CDR2 FQNEAQ (reference sequence). This CDR3 spans 17 amino acids. V was pared by 4 bases and J by 10 bases, with 23 bases between. In DNA, the CDR3 is TGTGCCAGCAGCTCCTATAACCTTCACGAGGACGGCTCACCCCTCCACTTT. This sequence encodes CASSSYNLHEDGSPLHF.

This clone has a handful of counts. The rearrangement links TRBV9 to TRBJ2-6; TRBD1 aligns across 9 bases. J lost 0 bases, V lost 3 bases, and 7 bases had no gene match. This CDR3 comprises 18 residues. Germline V gene lookup returns CDR1 SGDLS and CDR2 YYNGEE. The CDR3 here is CASSARQGERSGANVLTF. CDR3 nucleotides: TGTGCCAGCAGCGCCCGACAGGGGGAACGCTCTGGGGCCAACGTCCTGACTTTC.

To note about this clone: Other DNA sequences from this sample encode an identical CDR3 as well. This rearrangement joins TRBV18 to TRBJ2-5; D perhaps matches TRBD1 (7 bases). V was trimmed by 3 bases and J by 2 bases, leaving 13 bases between them. CDR1 is KGHSH, CDR2 LQKENI, per germline. The CDR3 loop spans 15 amino acids. CDR3 bases: TGTGCCAGCTCACCCCGCGCGGGACAGCAAGAGACCCAGTACTTC. Protein product: CASSPRAGQQETQYF. Full variable domain (outside the CDR3, taken from reference TRBV18 and TRBJ2-5): NAGVMQNPRHLVRRRGQEARLRCSPMKGHSHVYWYRQLPEEGLKFMVYLQKENIIDESGMPKERFSAEFPKEGPSILRIQQVVRGDSAAYFCASSPRAGQQETQYFGPGTRLLVL.

The chain has TRBV9 and TRBJ2-1; maybe TRBD2 (7 bases). The CDR3 has 14 amino acids. V lost 10 bases, J lost 8 bases, and 22 bases lay in between. Germline values: CDR1 SGDLS, CDR2 YYNGEE. DNA for the CDR3: TGTGCCTCAGGGCGGGGGCGCCCTGGGGATGAGCAGTTCTTC. It is translated as CASGRGRPGDEQFF.

This clone appeared once. This chain uses TRBV6-5 with TRBJ2-2; TRBD2 matches at 8 bases. V trimming: 6 bases; J trimming: 7 bases; junction bases outside the gene matches: 10. The germline V gene encodes CDR1 MNHEY and CDR2 SVGAGI. CDR3 length: 15 residues. CDR3 nucleotide sequence: TGTGCCAGCAGCCAGGGCGGGGGGTACGGCGGGGAGCTGTTTTTT. Translated: CASSQGGGYGGELFF.

This sequence joins TRBV27 and TRBJ1-1; D not certain. The CDR3 has 11 amino acids. Looked up from germline, CDR1 is MNHEY and CDR2 is SMNVEV (reference sequence). V shed 2 bases and J shed 7 bases, with 5 bases lying between them. The CDR3 protein is CASSLNGEAFF. CDR3 bases: TGTGCCAGCAGTTTAAACGGTGAAGCTTTCTTT.

The chain joins TRBV18 to TRBJ2-7, with 7 bases fitting TRBD2. CDR1 KGHSH and CDR2 LQKENI come from the germline V gene. The CDR3 totals 13 residues. Losses at the gene ends were 2 bases for V and 7 bases for J; bases not matched to a gene: 5. CDR3 protein: CASSPMGGGEQYF. DNA for the CDR3: TGTGCCAGCTCACCAATGGGGGGGGGTGAGCAGTACTTC.

The chain uses TRBV15 and TRBJ2-5, with D perhaps TRBD1 or TRBD2 (5 bases each). This CDR3 has 14 amino acids. The V and J ends lost 1 base and 3 bases respectively, with 9 bases between them. The germline V gene encodes CDR1 LNHNV and CDR2 YYDKDF (reference sequence). The CDR3 sequence is CATSRGGVKETQYF. CDR3 DNA sequence: TGTGCCACCAGCAGAGGAGGGGTAAAAGAGACCCAGTACTTC.

The V call is TRBV7-9, the J call TRBJ1-2; D is uncertain. The CDR3 runs to 14 residues. Germline V CDR1 and CDR2: SEHNR, FQNEAQ (reference sequence). Trimming stripped 2 bases from V and 2 bases from J, with 9 bases between. The CDR3 DNA follows: TGTGCCAGCAGCTTAAGGCAGCAGAACTATGGCTACACCTTC. It is translated as CASSLRQQNYGYTF.

The chain recombines TRBV19 with TRBJ2-4, with D tentatively TRBD1 (6 bases). Germline CDR1 is LNHDA and CDR2 is SQIVND (reference sequence). V lost 6 bases and J 1 base, leaving 10 bases between the germline ends. The CDR3 extends over 14 amino acids. The chain's CDR3 is CASSQGLAKNIQYF. The CDR3 DNA reads as TGTGCCAGTAGCCAGGGGCTTGCCAAAAACATTCAGTACTTC.